This T cell receptor (beta chain) originates from a study of OX40 agonist ivuxolimab in advanced cancers. Study details: An agonistic anti-OX40 (CD134) antibody, ivuxolimab, was used to treat the patients. Administration of intravenous ivuxolimab to patients occurred every 2 weeks at 0.01 to 10 mg/kg. The dose-escalation cohort was over 65% male, with a mean age of around 54 years, ranging about 20 to 79.

People who had autoimmune disease history or systemic immunosuppression were excluded. The table came from immunoSEQ multiplex PCR; TCRdb's copy has only in-frame clones and leaves some out. This sample has about 79,000 clones, with approximately 86% found just once. The CDR3 length is 16 residues. Germline V gives CDR1 SGHRS, CDR2 YFSETQ. Trimming took 0 bases from V and 4 from J; bases not matched to a gene: 5. The chain recombines TRBV5-1 with TRBJ1-5; 9 nucleotides align to TRBD1. The receptor was derived from an adult with an advanced solid tumor such as melanoma, head and neck, liver or kidney cancer. Sample: CD4+ or CD8+ T cells sorted from blood, taken in a trial of the OX40 agonist ivuxolimab. CDR3 loop: CASSLGTGAENQPQHF. The DNA for the CDR3 is TGCGCCAGCAGCTTGGGGACAGGGGCTGAAAATCAGCCCCAGCATTTT.